The text below deals with one T cell receptor beta chain. The data stem from a study of cytomegalovirus exposure and HLA in healthy donors. The PCR made use of 60 Vbeta and 13 Jbeta primers. The assay was immunoSEQ multiplex PCR, and TCRdb's table has in-frame clones only and misses some. Seen here are around 99,000 clones, about 80% observed once, and the top ten hold about 7.7%. Germline lookup yields CDR1 LNHDA and CDR2 SQIVND (reference sequence). Unmatched junction bases numbered 8, after V lost 6 bases and J lost 1 base. The CDR3 runs to 16 residues. The chain has TRBV19 and TRBJ1-3; 8 bases are a match to TRBD1. Source material: PBMCs. The source is a woman aged 50 to 60 in good health and CMV-seropositive. CDR3 DNA: TGTGCCAGTAGCCTCGGGACAGGCGATTCTGGAAACACCATATATTTT. Translation: CASSLGTGDSGNTIYF.